What follows are 9 T cell receptor beta chains derived from one specimen sequenced in a study of sequential checkpoint blockade in melanoma. Clones were read by immunoSEQ multiplex PCR, and TCRdb kept only the in-frame ones, dropping some. The table lists around 2,300 clones, 20% of them singletons, with 18% in the top ten. Described treatment: randomized to nivolumab then ipilimumab (arm A) or the reverse (arm B). The sample here was tumor tissue (inferred from file names), taken from a patient given nivolumab and ipilimumab in sequence. These receptors all stem from a human donor with melanoma.

This clone was counted many times. The chain carries TRBV11-3 and TRBJ2-3; 8 positions agree with TRBD2. CDR3 length equals 15 residues. V dropped 6 bases and J dropped 2; count of bases not matched to a gene: 7. The V gene's germline CDR1 is SGHNT and CDR2 YENEEA. The chain's CDR3 is CASRLLAGLTDTQYF. CDR3 nucleotides: TGTGCCAGCAGATTGCTAGCGGGTCTCACAGATACGCAGTATTTT.

This clone is classed as medium-sized. The chain joins TRBV9 to TRBJ1-3; possible D gene TRBD1, 5 bases. Trimming shortened V by 0 bases and J by 4 bases, and 11 bases separated the two germline ends. The length of the CDR3 is 15 residues. Germline V gene sequence: CDR1 SGDLS, CDR2 YYNGEE. The CDR3 DNA reads as TGTGCCAGCAGCGTAGGTGGGGCGCGGGGAAACACCATATATTTT. Protein sequence: CASSVGGARGNTIYF.

The genes are TRBV19 and TRBJ1-1, with TRBD1 matching 8 bases. CDR3 length: 14 residues. Germline V lookup: CDR1 LNHDA, CDR2 SQIVND (reference sequence). V lost 3 bases to trimming and J lost 6 bases; unmatched junction nucleotides: 6. The CDR3 nucleotides read TGTGCCAGTAGTATCGGGACAGGTTTGCCTGAAGCTTTCTTT. Its protein is CASSIGTGLPEAFF.

This clone is judged medium-sized (0.01 to 0.1%). The CDR3 region has the DNA TGTGCCAGCACTATAGCGGGAGCGGACCCGGAGACCCAGTACTTC. It yields the protein CASTIAGADPETQYF. This rearrangement joins TRBV6-8 to TRBJ2-5; 9 bases are a match to TRBD2. V lost 7 bases, J lost 5 bases, and 11 bases stayed unmatched. Per the germline V gene, CDR1 is MNHGY and CDR2 is SAAAGT. The CDR3 runs 15 residues.

This chain connects TRBV15 to TRBJ1-1, with a weak D call TRBD1 (6 bases). This CDR3 spans 15 amino acids. V gave up 1 base and J gave up 4 bases, with 13 bases separating them. Per the germline V gene, CDR1 is LNHNV and CDR2 is YYDKDF (reference sequence). CDR3 residues: CATSRVLAGATEAFF. CDR3 nucleotides: TGTGCCACCAGCAGAGTTCTAGCAGGGGCCACTGAAGCTTTCTTT.

This clone was counted a few times. One junction end does not reproduce the germline sequence, and a read error may be involved. The gene calls are TRBV19 and TRBJ2-5, with a possible D match to TRBD1 (6 bases). The CDR3 is 15 amino acids. Germline CDR1 is LNHDA and CDR2 is SQIVND (reference sequence). CDR3 region: CASSTRDTFQGTQYF. DNA of the CDR3: TGTGCCAGTAGCACCCGGGACACATTTCAAGGGACCCAGTACTTC.

This clone is medium-sized within its sample. V is TRBV12-5 and J is TRBJ2-7; 8 positions agree with TRBD1. CDR3 length equals 13 residues. The germline V gene has CDR1 LGHNT and CDR2 FRNRAP. The CDR3 is CASKMTGVIEQYF. The CDR3 nucleotides read TGTGCCAGCAAAATGACAGGGGTCATCGAGCAGTACTTC.

The J gene is TRBJ2-7, the V gene TRBV11-3, with TRBD2 matching over 8 bases. This CDR3 is built from 14 residues. V was clipped by 5 bases and J by 6 bases; unmatched bases: 9. In germline, CDR1 is SGHNT, CDR2 YENEEA. The CDR3 nucleotides read TGTGCCAGCAGCGAGATACGGGGGGGTTCCGAGCAGTACTTC. Translation: CASSEIRGGSEQYF.

This chain uses TRBV15 with TRBJ2-2; 9 nucleotides agree with TRBD1. Per the germline V gene, CDR1 is LNHNV and CDR2 is YYDKDF (reference sequence). The CDR3 spans 14 residues. The junction had 3 bases not matched to a gene; V was cut back by 4 bases and J by 6 bases. This CDR3 reads CATSIRTGAGELFF. Written as DNA, the CDR3 is TGTGCCACCAGCATAAGGACAGGGGCCGGGGAGCTGTTTTTT.